Below, 30 T cell receptor beta chains from the same sample are listed, as sequenced in a study of cytomegalovirus exposure and HLA in healthy donors. Clones were read by immunoSEQ multiplex PCR, and TCRdb kept only the in-frame ones, dropping some. The table has about 160,000 clones, approximately 87% seen once. Material: PBMCs. Source of these receptors: a woman aged 25-40 years in good health and CMV-seronegative.

The V and J genes are TRBV9 and TRBJ1-1; 8 nucleotides line up with TRBD1. The CDR3 is made up of 15 amino acids. In germline, CDR1 is SGDLS, CDR2 YYNGEE. The junction had 6 bases not matched to a gene; V was cut back by 3 bases and J by 2 bases. The CDR3 here is CASSAQTGANTEAFF. The CDR3 DNA is TGTGCCAGCAGCGCCCAGACAGGGGCCAACACTGAAGCTTTCTTT.

This chain links TRBV4-1 with TRBJ2-7; 7 bases are a match to TRBD2. The CDR3 has 15 residues. CDR1 is MGHRA, CDR2 YSYEKL, per germline. The junction had 6 bases not matched to a gene; V was cut back by 0 bases and J by 4 bases. The CDR3 bases are TGCGCCAGCAGCCAAGAGTGGCGGGAGCTATACGAGCAGTACTTC. Amino acids: CASSQEWRELYEQYF.

The chain uses TRBV6-5 and TRBJ2-2; no definite D call. The germline gives CDR1 MNHEY, CDR2 SVGAGI. This CDR3 is built from 14 residues. Trimming removed 6 bases from V and 5 bases from J, with 13 bases in between. The CDR3 region has the DNA TGTGCCAGCAGGCGCGACTGGGGTACCGGGGAGCTGTTTTTT. Amino acids: CASRRDWGTGELFF.

This chain joins TRBV29-1 and TRBJ2-7; D call uncertain. Trimming stripped 4 bases from V and 0 bases from J, with 13 bases between. The CDR3 loop spans 14 amino acids. From germline, CDR1 is SQVTM and CDR2 ANQGSEA. The CDR3 DNA reads as TGCAGCGTTGCGTCGCCAGAAAGCTCCTACGAGCAGTACTTC. It translates to CSVASPESSYEQYF.

The rearrangement joins TRBV7-9 to TRBJ1-1, with 8 bases matching TRBD1. With V trimmed by 7 bases and J by 0 bases, 7 bases remained unmatched. Germline loops: CDR1 SEHNR, CDR2 FQNEAQ (reference sequence). This CDR3 comprises 15 residues. CDR3 in DNA: TGTGCCAGCACGCCCGACAGGGGAATGAACACTGAAGCTTTCTTT. Its protein is CASTPDRGMNTEAFF.

As DNA, the CDR3 is TGTGCCAGCAGTGAAGAACTAGCGGGGCCCTACGAGCAGTACTTC. This translates into CASSEELAGPYEQYF. This rearrangement joins TRBV6-1 to TRBJ2-7, with 10 nucleotides matching TRBD2. Germline assignment: CDR1 MNHNS and CDR2 SASEGT. The CDR3 covers 15 residues. V was clipped by 1 base and J by 2 bases; unmatched bases: 2.

The chain joins TRBV27 to TRBJ2-7; D is ambiguous. The V end was cut by 5 bases, the J end by 1 base, with 9 bases between. CDR1 and CDR2 (germline): MNHEY, SMNVEV (reference sequence). This CDR3 comprises 13 residues. CDR3 coding DNA: TGTGCCAGCAGTCCCCGGGTGTCCTACGAGCAGTACTTC. It specifies CASSPRVSYEQYF.

This clone was seen once. The sample contains more than one DNA sequence encoding this CDR3. The chain uses TRBV19 and TRBJ1-5; tentatively, D is TRBD1 (6 bases). Germline V gives CDR1 LNHDA, CDR2 SQIVND (reference sequence). Trimming took 3 bases from V and 4 from J, leaving 10 bases between them. The CDR3 extends over 14 amino acids. The CDR3 loop is CASSIRDNNQPQHF. The CDR3 coding sequence is TGTGCCAGTAGTATTCGGGACAATAATCAGCCCCAGCATTTT. The entire variable domain, with the rest obtained from reference TRBV19 and TRBJ1-5, is as follows: DGGITQSPKYLFRKEGQNVTLSCEQNLNHDAMYWYRQDPGQGLRLIYYSQIVNDFQKGDIAEGYSVSREKKESFPLTVTSAQKNPTAFYLCASSIRDNNQPQHFGDGTRLSIL.

V usage is TRBV7-8 and J usage is TRBJ2-1; D is possibly TRBD1 (7 bases). Germline loops: CDR1 SGHVS, CDR2 FQNEAQ. V was pared by 2 bases and J by 3 bases, with 14 bases between. The CDR3 contains 16 residues. This CDR3 reads CASSLSTQGGYNEQFF. The CDR3 DNA reads TGTGCCAGCAGCTTATCAACTCAGGGGGGCTACAATGAGCAGTTCTTC.

The chain couples TRBV10-3 to TRBJ2-1, with a tentative D call TRBD2 (5 bases). CDR1 and CDR2 from the germline V gene are ENHRY and SYGVKD. V gave up 2 bases and J gave up 0 bases, with 5 bases separating them. The CDR3 contains 14 residues. CDR3 DNA sequence: TGTGCCATCAGTGAGGGGAGCTCCTACAATGAGCAGTTCTTC. Its protein product is CAISEGSSYNEQFF.

The gene calls are TRBV14 and TRBJ1-2, with D hard to call. The ends were cut back, 4 bases at V and 7 bases at J, with 16 bases in the middle. This CDR3 is 14 amino acids long. Germline loops: CDR1 SGHDN, CDR2 FVKESK. CDR3: CASSPNGRVGGYTF. The CDR3 DNA is TGTGCCAGCAGCCCTAACGGGAGGGTTGGTGGCTACACCTTC.

The chain combines TRBV11-2 with TRBJ2-1; D uncertain. This CDR3 contains 16 residues. Per germline, CDR1 SGHAT and CDR2 FQNNGV. V lost 4 bases, J lost 8 bases, and 21 bases lay in between. CDR3 sequence: CASSSQMGLGAHEQFF. The DNA for the CDR3 is TGTGCCAGCAGCTCCCAAATGGGCCTTGGAGCACATGAGCAGTTCTTC.

The rearrangement links TRBV14 to TRBJ1-2, with D perhaps TRBD1 (5 bases). The CDR3 extends over 18 amino acids. V was pared by 3 bases and J by 8 bases, with 28 bases between. The germline CDR1 and CDR2 sequences are SGHDN and FVKESK. The CDR3 loop reads CASSHSGRGIPLVRGYTF. The CDR3, as DNA: TGTGCCAGCAGCCATTCGGGACGGGGAATCCCGTTGGTGAGGGGCTACACCTTC.

The chain joins TRBV29-1 to TRBJ2-5; TRBD1 aligns across 7 bases. The CDR3 length is 14 residues. Germline CDR1 and CDR2: SQVTM and ANQGSEA. The J segment lost 5 bases and the V segment lost 6 bases, leaving 12 bases of the junction unmatched. The CDR3 coding sequence is TGCAGCGTGAAGGCAACAGGGGTTCGGGAGACCCAGTACTTC. This gives the protein CSVKATGVRETQYF.

The rearrangement joins TRBV5-4 to TRBJ1-2, with D possibly TRBD1 on 6 matching bases. Germline V CDR1 and CDR2: SGHNT, YYREEE (reference sequence). V lost 0 bases and J lost 10, with 10 bases in between. The CDR3 sequence is 12 residues long. CDR3 coding DNA: TGTGCCAGCAGCTTGGACAGGGTTGACTACACCTTC. Translation gives CASSLDRVDYTF.

Turning to this clone: Its ends do not fully match the called genes, so a read error is possible. This chain joins TRBV7-7 and TRBJ2-5; tentatively, D is TRBD2 (5 bases). CDR3 length equals 13 residues. Germline CDR1 SSHAT, CDR2 FNYEAQ (reference sequence). Here the CDR3 reads CASSLAPGKTQYF. The CDR3 DNA sequence: TGTGCTAGCAGCTTAGCTCCGGGGAAGACCCAGTACTTC.

The chain joins TRBV2 to TRBJ2-1, with D tentatively TRBD1 or TRBD2 (6 bases each). This CDR3 contains 15 residues. CDR1 is SNHLY, CDR2 FYNNEI, per germline. V lost 8 bases and J 4 bases, leaving 18 bases between the germline ends. The CDR3 DNA reads as TGTGCCAGCTTAGAGACGGAGGGGGGTTACAATGAGCAGTTCTTC. It yields the protein CASLETEGGYNEQFF.

V and J are TRBV7-2 and TRBJ2-3; a possible D gene is TRBD1 (6 bases). V lost 1 base to trimming and J lost 6 bases, with 11 bases between them. CDR3 length: 14 residues. The V gene's germline CDR1 is SGHTA and CDR2 FQGNSA. This CDR3 is CASSLGLGADTQYF. In DNA form, the CDR3 reads TGTGCCAGCAGCTTAGGGTTGGGGGCCGATACGCAGTATTTT.

The chain uses TRBV2 and TRBJ1-5; D unclear. The CDR3 is 15 residues long. V was clipped by 2 bases and J by 4 bases, with 12 bases between them. The germline CDR1 and CDR2 sequences are SNHLY and FYNNEI. The CDR3 loop reads CASSESGPVNQPQHF. In nucleotides, the CDR3 is TGTGCCAGCAGTGAATCCGGACCCGTAAATCAGCCCCAGCATTTT. Full variable domain (outside the CDR3, taken from reference TRBV2 and TRBJ1-5): EPEVTQTPSHQVTQMGQEVILRCVPISNHLYFYWYRQILGQKVEFLVSFYNNEISEKSEIFDDQFSVERPDGSNFTLKIRSTKLEDSAMYFCASSESGPVNQPQHFGDGTRLSIL.

This rearrangement joins TRBV6-1 to TRBJ1-3; D might be TRBD1 (5 bases). The CDR3 runs 15 residues. Trimming removed 2 bases from V and 2 bases from J, with 10 bases in between. The germline gives CDR1 MNHNS, CDR2 SASEGT. The chain's CDR3 is CASSESGPPGNTIYF. The CDR3 coding sequence is TGTGCCAGCAGTGAATCGGGGCCCCCTGGAAACACCATATATTTT.

The rearrangement uses TRBV30 and TRBJ2-1, with 14 bases fitting TRBD2. V dropped 5 bases and J dropped 14; count of bases not matched to a gene: 8. Germline CDR1 reads GTSNPN; CDR2 reads SVGIG (reference sequence). This CDR3 is 13 amino acids long. For the CDR3, the DNA is TGTGCCTGGGGGACTAGCGGGAGTGGAATCAAGTTCTTC. Its translation: CAWGTSGSGIKFF.

This chain joins TRBV27 and TRBJ1-2; possibly TRBD1 for D (6 bases). Trimming left V 3 bases short and J 3 bases short, with 14 bases between. This CDR3 spans 15 amino acids. From germline, CDR1 is MNHEY and CDR2 SMNVEV (reference sequence). The CDR3, as DNA: TGTGCCAGCAGTTTCCAACCGGGACAACACTATGGCTACACCTTC. Translated: CASSFQPGQHYGYTF.

The rearrangement joins TRBV7-2 to TRBJ1-5; weak D call: TRBD1 (6 bases). V was shortened by 2 bases and J by 3 bases, with 11 bases between the two germline ends. The CDR3 runs 15 residues. Germline V gives CDR1 SGHTA, CDR2 FQGNSA. The DNA of the CDR3 is TGTGCCAGCAGCTTAATTGGACAGAACAATCAGCCCCAGCATTTT. This codes for CASSLIGQNNQPQHF.

This clone was detected only once. The chain has TRBV19 and TRBJ2-5, with no clear D. The CDR3 is made up of 13 amino acids. Per the germline V gene, CDR1 is LNHDA and CDR2 is SQIVND (reference sequence). V lost 10 bases and J 1 base, leaving 13 bases between the germline ends. The CDR3 here is CATLRMIQETQYF. CDR3 nucleotides: TGTGCCACTTTGAGGATGATCCAAGAGACCCAGTACTTC.

The CDR3 bases are TGTGCCAGCAGCGGTGATCGGGACAGGGATCACACTGAAGCTTTCTTT. This codes for CASSGDRDRDHTEAFF. The J gene is TRBJ1-1, the V gene TRBV7-8; TRBD1 agrees at 9 bases. This CDR3 contains 16 residues. The germline V gene has CDR1 SGHVS and CDR2 FQNEAQ. With V trimmed by 5 bases and J by 3 bases, 10 bases remained unmatched.

Concerning this clone: The same CDR3 arises from other DNA sequences in this sample as well. The rearrangement links TRBV5-6 to TRBJ2-7; no firm D call. The CDR3 covers 14 residues. Per germline, CDR1 SGHDT and CDR2 YYEEEE. With 0 bases removed from V and 1 base from J, the gap between germline ends came to 8 bases. The CDR3 loop reads CASSLVPGSYEQYF. CDR3 nucleotide sequence: TGTGCCAGCAGCTTGGTTCCGGGTTCCTACGAGCAGTACTTC. Variable domain in full (rest from reference TRBV5-6 and TRBJ2-7): DAGVTQSPTHLIKTRGQQVTLRCSPKSGHDTVSWYQQALGQGPQFIFQYYEEEERQRGNFPDRFSGHQFPNYSSELNVNALLLGDSALYLCASSLVPGSYEQYFGPGTRLTVT.

The rearrangement uses TRBV19 and TRBJ1-5; D remains ambiguous. V was cut by 5 bases and J by 1 base, with 9 bases left in between. In germline, CDR1 is LNHDA, CDR2 SQIVND (reference sequence). The CDR3 is 14 amino acids. As DNA, the CDR3 is TGTGCCAGTAGTCGCCAGGCGAGCAATCAGCCCCAGCATTTT. Translation gives CASSRQASNQPQHF.

The chain joins TRBV19 to TRBJ2-2; TRBD1 agrees at 9 bases. Germline V CDR1 and CDR2: LNHDA, SQIVND (reference sequence). Germline trimming cut 3 bases from V and 9 bases from J; bases unmatched to any gene: 8. The CDR3 totals 15 residues. CDR3 nucleotides: TGTGCCAGTAGTATGGACAGGGGAAATGTCTGGGAGCTGTTTTTT. It codes for CASSMDRGNVWELFF.

The V gene is TRBV18, the J gene TRBJ1-2; 8 bases match TRBD1. Germline V gives CDR1 KGHSH, CDR2 LQKENI. The CDR3 extends over 17 amino acids. J lost 1 base, V lost 6 bases, and 13 bases had no gene match. The CDR3 sequence: CASSGTGEGQGNYGYTF. DNA for the CDR3: TGTGCCAGCTCGGGAACAGGCGAAGGACAGGGTAACTATGGCTACACCTTC. The variable domain in full, with the rest retrieved from reference TRBV18 and TRBJ1-2, is NAGVMQNPRHLVRRRGQEARLRCSPMKGHSHVYWYRQLPEEGLKFMVYLQKENIIDESGMPKERFSAEFPKEGPSILRIQQVVRGDSAAYFCASSGTGEGQGNYGYTFGSGTRLTVV.

This sequence joins TRBV23-1 and TRBJ1-1; TRBD1 might be the D (5 bases). TRBV23-1 is flagged as an ORF with uncertain function. The CDR3 loop spans 14 amino acids. Trimming left V 2 bases short and J 1 base short, with 8 bases between. The CDR3: CASSQPRGNTEAFF. The CDR3 region has the DNA TGCGCCAGCAGTCAACCGAGGGGGAACACTGAAGCTTTCTTT.